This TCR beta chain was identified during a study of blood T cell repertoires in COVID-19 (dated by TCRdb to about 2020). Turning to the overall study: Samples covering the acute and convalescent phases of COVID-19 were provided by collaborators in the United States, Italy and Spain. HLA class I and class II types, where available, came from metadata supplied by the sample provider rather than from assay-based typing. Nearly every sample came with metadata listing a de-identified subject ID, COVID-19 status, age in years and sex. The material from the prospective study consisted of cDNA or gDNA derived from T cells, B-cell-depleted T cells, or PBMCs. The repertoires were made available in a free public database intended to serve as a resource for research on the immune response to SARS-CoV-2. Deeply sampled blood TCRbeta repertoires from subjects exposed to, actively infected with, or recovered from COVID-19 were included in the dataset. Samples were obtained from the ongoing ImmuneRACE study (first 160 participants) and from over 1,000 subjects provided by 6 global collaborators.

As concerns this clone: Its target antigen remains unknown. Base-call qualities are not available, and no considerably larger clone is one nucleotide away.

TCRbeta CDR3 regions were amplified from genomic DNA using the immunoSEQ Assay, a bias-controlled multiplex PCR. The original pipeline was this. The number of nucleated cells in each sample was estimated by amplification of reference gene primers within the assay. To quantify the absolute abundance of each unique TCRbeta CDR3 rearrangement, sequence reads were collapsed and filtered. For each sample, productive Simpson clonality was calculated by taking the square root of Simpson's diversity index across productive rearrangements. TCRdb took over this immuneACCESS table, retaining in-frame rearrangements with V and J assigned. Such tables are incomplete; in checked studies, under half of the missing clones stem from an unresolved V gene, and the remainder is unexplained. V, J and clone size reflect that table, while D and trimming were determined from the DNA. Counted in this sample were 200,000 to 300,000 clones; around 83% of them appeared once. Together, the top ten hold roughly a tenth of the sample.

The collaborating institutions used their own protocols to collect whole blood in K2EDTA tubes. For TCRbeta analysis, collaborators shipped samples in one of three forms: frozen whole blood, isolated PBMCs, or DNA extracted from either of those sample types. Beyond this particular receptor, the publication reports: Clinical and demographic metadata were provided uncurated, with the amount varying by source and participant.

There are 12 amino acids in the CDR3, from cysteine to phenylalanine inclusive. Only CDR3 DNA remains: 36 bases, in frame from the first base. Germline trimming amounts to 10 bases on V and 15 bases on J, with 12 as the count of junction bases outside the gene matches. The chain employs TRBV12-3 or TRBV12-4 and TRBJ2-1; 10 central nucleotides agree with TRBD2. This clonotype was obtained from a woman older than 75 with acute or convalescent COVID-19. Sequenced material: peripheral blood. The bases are TGTGCCACACACAGCGGGGGGGCCCCCACGTTCTTC. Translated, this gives CATHSGGAPTFF.